The source of this T cell receptor beta chain is a study of T-cell memory formation after mild COVID-19. The wider study: In these data, TCR clusters were largely donor specific. Points from the study as a whole: While clones contracting from day 15 to 85 were balanced between CD4 and CD8, later expanders leaned CD4+. Researchers found some responding clones in pre-infection memory, a sign that cross-reactive memory joined.

This clonotype was seen only a few times. Antigen unknown. TCRalpha and TCRbeta libraries used 5'RACE with constant-segment primers and UMIs. TCRdb re-derived calls from the 5' RACE reads in MiXCR, one entry per CDR3 protein. The sample lists 150,000 to 200,000 distinct CDR3 sequences, 11% occurring once. The germline gives CDR1 SGHTA, CDR2 FQGTGA. Losses at the gene ends were 5 bases for V and 2 bases for J; bases not matched to a gene: 6. The CDR3 extends over 16 amino acids. The chain links TRBV7-3 to TRBJ2-3; 11 bases fit TRBD2. The source material was PBMCs or a T cell subset sorted from them (not recorded which). The receptor was isolated from a young man who had mild COVID-19 (a few samples of this study predate the infection). Cell type and time point are not known. The CDR3 bases are TGTGCCAGCAGCGCAAAGACTAGCGGGGTCACAGATACGCAGTATTTT. This translates into CASSAKTSGVTDTQYF. The whole variable domain, remainder taken from reference TRBV7-3 and TRBJ2-3, is GAGVSQTPSNKVTEKGKYVELRCDPISGHTALYWYRQSLGQGPEFLIYFQGTGAADDSGLPNDRFFAVRPEGSVSTLKIQRTERGDSAVYLCASSAKTSGVTDTQYFGPGTRLTVL.